The 28 T cell receptor beta chains below all came from one sample that was sequenced in a study of CD8+ T cells in alopecia areata. The treatment here: oral pan-JAK inhibitor, 5-10 mg twice daily. Reverse transcription of extracted RNA yielded cDNA, which provided the sequencing template. The repertoire was sequenced with immunoSEQ multiplex PCR; TCRdb's copy has only in-frame clones and lacks some. The profile shows about 64,000 clones, about 45% of them singletons. The sequencing here drew on CD8+ T cells sorted from blood, taken at roughly week 36, from a patient treated with tofacitinib. The receptors were gathered from a human donor with alopecia areata.

The chain recombines TRBV2 with TRBJ2-2; D gene uncertain. Germline assignment: CDR1 SNHLY and CDR2 FYNNEI. This CDR3 has 13 residues. V was cut by 4 bases and J by 4 bases, with 7 bases left in between. DNA for the CDR3: TGTGCCAGCAGTGCGGACGTCACCGGGGAGCTGTTTTTT. It specifies CASSADVTGELFF.

This chain joins TRBV2 and TRBJ2-5, with 7 bases lining up with TRBD1. CDR3 length equals 12 residues. Germline CDR1 is SNHLY and CDR2 is FYNNEI. The J segment lost 5 bases and the V segment lost 8 bases, leaving 5 bases of the junction unmatched. The CDR3 DNA reads as TGTGCCAGCCTACAGGGGACGGAGACCCAGTACTTC. Its protein is CASLQGTETQYF.

In its sample, this clone was seen a few times. V gene TRBV7-9 combines with J gene TRBJ2-5, with D uncertain. Germline V CDR1 and CDR2: SEHNR, FQNEAQ (reference sequence). The CDR3 consists of 11 residues. The V gene lost 5 bases and the J gene lost 5 bases, with 6 bases spanning the gap. The CDR3 DNA sequence: TGTGCCAGCAGCAGGCAGGAGACCCAGTACTTC. Its protein product is CASSRQETQYF. The full variable domain, with the rest looked up from reference TRBV7-9 and TRBJ2-5, is DTGVSQNPRHKITKRGQNVTFRCDPISEHNRLYWYRQTLGQGPEFLTYFQNEAQLEKSRLLSDRFSAERPKGSFSTLEIQRTEQGDSAMYLCASSRQETQYFGPGTRLLVL.

This clone was detected only a few times. The chain is built from TRBV29-1 and TRBJ2-4, with 7 bases aligning to TRBD1. In germline, CDR1 is SQVTM, CDR2 ANQGSEA. This CDR3 comprises 14 residues. V shed 4 bases, J shed 5 bases, and the junction held 8 bases outside the gene matches. The CDR3 bases are TGCAGCGTTGCCGGTAGGGACAGCCAAAACATTCAGTACTTC. It translates to CSVAGRDSQNIQYF.

The CDR3 sequence: CASSPTLAGGTDTQYF. CDR3 DNA: TGTGCCAGCAGCCCGACCCTAGCGGGAGGAACAGATACGCAGTATTTT. The V and J genes are TRBV13 and TRBJ2-3; 11 bases agree with TRBD2. CDR1 and CDR2 from the germline V gene are PRHDT and FYEKMQ (reference sequence). Trimming at V came to 5 bases and at J to 3 bases, leaving 7 bases not matched to a gene. The CDR3 extends over 16 amino acids.

Only a few counts were recorded for this clone. The J gene is TRBJ2-1, the V gene TRBV29-1; TRBD2 is a possible D gene (5 bases). The CDR3 is made up of 11 amino acids. Per germline, CDR1 SQVTM and CDR2 ANQGSEA. The V end lost 5 bases, the J end lost 9 bases, and 11 bases lay between the germline ends. The CDR3 reads CSVRYGGEQFF. The CDR3 nucleotides read TGCAGCGTTCGATACGGAGGTGAGCAGTTCTTC.

The CDR3 DNA sequence: TGTGCCATCAGTGAAACCCCATCCTCGACTGAAGCTTTCTTT. Amino acids: CAISETPSSTEAFF. The chain has TRBV10-3 and TRBJ1-1; D unresolved. V was trimmed by 3 bases and J by 5 bases, leaving 13 bases between them. Germline CDR1 and CDR2: ENHRY and SYGVKD. The CDR3 extends over 14 amino acids.

This sequence joins TRBV7-8 and TRBJ2-5, with D perhaps matching TRBD1 (6 bases). The CDR3 totals 17 residues. V shed 2 bases and J shed 4 bases, with 20 bases lying between them. The germline gives CDR1 SGHVS, CDR2 FQNEAQ. The CDR3 DNA is TGTGCCAGCAGCTTATCGGTGGTCGAGGGGGTGGGAGAGACCCAGTACTTC. Protein sequence: CASSLSVVEGVGETQYF.

The chain employs TRBV7-2 and TRBJ2-5; 8 bases agree with TRBD2. CDR1 is SGHTA, CDR2 FQGNSA, per germline. The junction had 7 bases not matched to a gene; V was cut back by 5 bases and J by 11 bases. CDR3 length: 12 amino acids. The CDR3 loop is CASSPGGWEQYF. The CDR3 DNA sequence: TGTGCCAGCAGCCCGGGGGGGTGGGAGCAGTACTTC.

J is TRBJ2-6 and V is TRBV5-1; D remains ambiguous. Germline V gives CDR1 SGHRS, CDR2 YFSETQ. CDR3 length: 14 residues. Trimming stripped 2 bases from V and 6 bases from J, with 9 bases between. The CDR3 is CASSLEGMANVLTF. DNA for the CDR3: TGCGCCAGCAGCTTAGAAGGAATGGCCAACGTCCTGACTTTC. The full variable domain, completed using reference TRBV5-1 and TRBJ2-6, is KAGVTQTPRYLIKTRGQQVTLSCSPISGHRSVSWYQQTPGQGLQFLFEYFSETQRNKGNFPGRFSGRQFSNSRSEMNVSTLELGDSALYLCASSLEGMANVLTFGAGSRLTVL.

The chain couples TRBV27 to TRBJ2-1; D ambiguous. The germline V gene encodes CDR1 MNHEY and CDR2 SMNVEV (reference sequence). Trimming cost V 4 bases and J 4 bases, with 11 bases left between them. The CDR3 is 14 residues long. CDR3 in DNA: TGTGCCAGCAGTTGGTTCGTTGGGTACAATGAGCAGTTCTTC. Amino acids: CASSWFVGYNEQFF.

The CDR3 DNA sequence: TGTGCCATCTGGGACAGGGGCTACGAGCAGTACTTC. Translating it yields CAIWDRGYEQYF. The chain carries TRBV10-3 and TRBJ2-7; TRBD1 matches at 10 bases. Trimming removed 8 bases from V and 3 bases from J; junction bases left unmatched: 1. Germline CDR1 reads ENHRY; CDR2 reads SYGVKD. The CDR3 totals 12 residues.

As concerns this clone: A read error may produce the germline difference seen at one junction end. The chain carries TRBV29-1 and TRBJ2-1, with D hard to call. From germline, CDR1 is SQVTM and CDR2 ANQGSEA. This CDR3 contains 11 residues. CDR3: CSVVYRPLQIF. The CDR3 coding sequence is TGCAGCGTTGTATATAGACCCCTCCAGATCTTC.

The chain recombines TRBV19 with TRBJ2-7; D is possibly TRBD1 or TRBD2 (5 bases each). This CDR3 is built from 15 residues. Germline lookup yields CDR1 LNHDA and CDR2 SQIVND (reference sequence). V was shortened by 9 bases and J by 0 bases, with 18 bases between the two germline ends. CDR3 in DNA: TGTGCCAGCACGACCGGGACGTCAAGCTCCTACGAGCAGTACTTC. Its protein is CASTTGTSSSYEQYF.

This clone was detected only a few times. The V and J genes are TRBV29-1 and TRBJ2-3, with 11 bases aligning to TRBD2. The CDR3 is made up of 15 amino acids. Germline CDR1 SQVTM, CDR2 ANQGSEA. V lost 5 bases, J lost 4 bases, and 8 bases stayed unmatched. This CDR3 is CSVPGISGRADTQYF. The CDR3 coding sequence is TGCAGCGTTCCCGGGATTAGCGGGAGGGCAGATACGCAGTATTTT.

This chain joins TRBV7-9 and TRBJ2-1, with D perhaps assigned TRBD1 or TRBD2 (6 bases each). V was cut by 8 bases and J by 5 bases, with 10 bases left in between. The length of the CDR3 is 12 residues. In germline, CDR1 is SEHNR, CDR2 FQNEAQ (reference sequence). The CDR3 region is CASGGGNNEQFF. CDR3 DNA sequence: TGTGCCAGCGGAGGGGGTAACAATGAGCAGTTCTTC.

This clone turned up a few times. The chain joins TRBV25-1 to TRBJ2-7; D is ambiguous. V lost 3 bases, J lost 0 bases, and 12 bases lay in between. The CDR3 consists of 15 residues. The germline gives CDR1 MGHDK, CDR2 SYGVNS. The CDR3 sequence: CASSDHGRSSYEQYF. CDR3 nucleotides: TGTGCCAGCAGTGACCACGGAAGGAGCTCCTACGAGCAGTACTTC.

V and J are TRBV4-1 and TRBJ2-7; 8 nucleotides line up with TRBD1. The CDR3 is 13 residues long. The V gene's germline CDR1 is MGHRA and CDR2 YSYEKL. Trimming removed 3 bases from V and 5 bases from J; junction bases left unmatched: 3. CDR3 sequence (DNA): TGCGCCAGCAGCCAGACAGGGGACCACGAGCAGTACTTC. It codes for CASSQTGDHEQYF.

This rearrangement joins TRBV6-5 to TRBJ2-7; 10 positions match TRBD2. CDR3 length equals 14 residues. Per germline, CDR1 MNHEY and CDR2 SVGAGI. V lost 4 bases and J lost 5; bases outside the gene matches: 5. DNA for the CDR3: TGTGCCAGCAGTTCGACTAGCGGGTTAAACGAGCAGTACTTC. It translates to CASSSTSGLNEQYF.

The rearrangement uses TRBV14 and TRBJ1-2; TRBD1 is a possible D gene (6 bases). V dropped 0 bases and J dropped 3 bases, with 11 bases sitting between them. From germline, CDR1 is SGHDN and CDR2 FVKESK. This CDR3 has 15 amino acids. The chain's CDR3 is CASSQEGGQDYGYTF. The CDR3 bases are TGTGCCAGCAGCCAAGAGGGGGGGCAGGACTATGGCTACACCTTC.

This chain connects TRBV9 to TRBJ1-2; no firm D call. The germline CDR1 and CDR2 sequences are SGDLS and YYNGEE. The CDR3 runs 16 residues. Between the trimmed V and J ends, which lost 3 bases and 5 bases, there was a span of 20 bases. The CDR3 nucleotides read TGTGCCAGCAGCGAAGTGTCCTCGGTGACGGTGTATGGCTACACCTTC. Protein sequence: CASSEVSSVTVYGYTF. Filled out from reference TRBV9 and TRBJ1-2, the complete variable domain reads DSGVTQTPKHLITATGQRVTLRCSPRSGDLSVYWYQQSLDQGLQFLIQYYNGEERAKGNILERFSAQQFPDLHSELNLSSLELGDSALYFCASSEVSSVTVYGYTFGSGTRLTVV.

In its sample, this clone ranks as hyperexpanded. The chain carries TRBV7-2 and TRBJ2-7; 9 bases agree with TRBD2. Trimming at V came to 2 bases and at J to 3 bases, leaving 2 bases not matched to a gene. The CDR3 has 14 amino acids. Per the germline V gene, CDR1 is SGHTA and CDR2 is FQGNSA. CDR3 DNA sequence: TGTGCCAGCAGCTTATCTAGCGGGAACTACGAGCAGTACTTC. It codes for CASSLSSGNYEQYF.

The chain's CDR3 is CSITKRFDTGELFF. CDR3 bases: TGCAGCATTACAAAGAGGTTCGACACCGGGGAGCTGTTTTTT. V usage is TRBV29-1 and J usage is TRBJ2-2, with D hard to call. CDR1 is SQVTM, CDR2 ANQGSEA, per germline. This CDR3 is 14 amino acids long. Trimming pared 8 bases from V and 3 bases from J, leaving 16 bases between.

This clone was observed a few times. The chain recombines TRBV4-1 with TRBJ2-6; D ambiguous. Per germline, CDR1 MGHRA and CDR2 YSYEKL. Trimming took 1 base from V and 5 from J, leaving 9 bases between them. The CDR3 is 15 residues long. Here the CDR3 reads CASSQGRTWANVLTF. The DNA for the CDR3 is TGCGCCAGCAGCCAAGGACGTACCTGGGCCAACGTCCTGACTTTC.

This clone was seen only a few times. The chain carries TRBV9 and TRBJ2-7, with D tentatively TRBD1 (6 bases). Per the germline V gene, CDR1 is SGDLS and CDR2 is YYNGEE. CDR3 length equals 13 residues. V lost 4 bases to trimming and J lost 3 bases, with 11 bases between them. CDR3 amino acids: CASSRTDYYEQYF. In DNA, the CDR3 is TGTGCCAGCAGCAGGACAGATTACTACGAGCAGTACTTC. The variable domain in full, completed from reference TRBV9 and TRBJ2-7, reads DSGVTQTPKHLITATGQRVTLRCSPRSGDLSVYWYQQSLDQGLQFLIQYYNGEERAKGNILERFSAQQFPDLHSELNLSSLELGDSALYFCASSRTDYYEQYFGPGTRLTVT.

This clone was found once. CDR3 amino acids: CASSPSTGTKETQYF. CDR3 nucleotides: TGTGCCAGCAGCCCATCGACCGGGACTAAAGAGACCCAGTACTTC. The rearrangement joins TRBV9 to TRBJ2-5, with 7 bases matching TRBD2. Per germline, CDR1 SGDLS and CDR2 YYNGEE. With 4 bases clipped from V and 3 bases from J, the junction kept 9 bases outside the gene matches. The CDR3 totals 15 residues.

This clone was observed a few times. The rearrangement uses TRBV7-9 and TRBJ2-7; D call uncertain. Between the trimmed V and J ends, which lost 0 bases and 7 bases, there was a span of 10 bases. There are 13 residues in the CDR3. Germline lookup yields CDR1 SEHNR and CDR2 FQNEAQ (reference sequence). The CDR3: CASSLAPTEEQYF. Here the CDR3 DNA reads TGTGCCAGCAGCTTAGCCCCCACCGAGGAGCAGTACTTC.

This clone has just a few counts. CDR3 in amino acids: CSVVGELNEKLFF. CDR3 sequence (DNA): TGCAGCGTTGTAGGGGAACTAAATGAAAAACTGTTTTTT. The rearrangement joins TRBV29-1 to TRBJ1-4; D possibly corresponds to TRBD1 (5 bases). CDR1 is SQVTM and CDR2 is ANQGSEA in the germline V gene. This CDR3 contains 13 residues. The V gene lost 4 bases and the J gene lost 5 bases, with 11 bases spanning the gap.